These 17 T cell receptor beta chains share one sample of origin, sequenced in a study of shared clonotypes between healthy human individuals. Profiled with immunoSEQ multiplex PCR; TCRdb holds only in-frame clones, not every one. The sample consists of fewer than 650,000 clones, about three quarters of them appearing once. The sample taken for sequencing was PBMCs. These receptors were obtained from a woman aged 40 to 50 in good health. Some clones in this sample may be carry-over from other donors' samples.

The V gene is TRBV9, the J gene TRBJ1-5, with D unclear. The CDR3 consists of 14 residues. In germline, CDR1 is SGDLS, CDR2 YYNGEE. Trimming pared 4 bases from V and 0 bases from J, leaving 8 bases between. The DNA for the CDR3 is TGTGCCAGCAGCCGGACGGATAGCAATCAGCCCCAGCATTTT. Its translation: CASSRTDSNQPQHF. The variable domain in full, with the rest retrieved from reference TRBV9 and TRBJ1-5, is DSGVTQTPKHLITATGQRVTLRCSPRSGDLSVYWYQQSLDQGLQFLIQYYNGEERAKGNILERFSAQQFPDLHSELNLSSLELGDSALYFCASSRTDSNQPQHFGDGTRLSIL.

This clone has just one count. The V gene is TRBV5-5, the J gene TRBJ1-2, with a possible D match to TRBD1 (6 bases). The CDR3 is 13 residues long. CDR1 and CDR2 from the germline V gene are SGHKS and YYEKEE (reference sequence). V was trimmed by 2 bases and J by 5 bases, leaving 10 bases between them. This CDR3 reads CASSLPGAYGYTF. The CDR3, as DNA: TGTGCCAGCAGCTTACCAGGGGCATATGGCTACACCTTC.

The V gene is TRBV7-3, the J gene TRBJ2-2, with a possible D match to TRBD1 (6 bases). V lost 4 bases, J lost 6 bases, and 12 bases lay in between. Germline CDR1 SGHTA, CDR2 FQGTGA. CDR3 length: 14 amino acids. CDR3 DNA sequence: TGTGCCAGCAGCTGGAAACAGGGATCCGGGGAGCTGTTTTTT. Translating it yields CASSWKQGSGELFF.

This clone was picked up many times. Germline and junction disagree at one end, which may indicate a read error. The chain uses TRBV29-1 and TRBJ1-1; D ambiguous. Germline CDR1 and CDR2: SQVTM and ANQGSEA. CDR3 length: 13 residues. CDR3 sequence: CSVQEGTNTEAFF. The CDR3 DNA sequence: TGCAGCGTTCAAGAGGGCACGAACACTGAAGCTTTCTTT.

CDR3 nucleotides: TGTGCCAGCAGCTTAAATGGACGAAAGACAAATGAGCAGTTCTTC. Protein sequence: CASSLNGRKTNEQFF. This rearrangement joins TRBV7-3 to TRBJ2-1; no clear D gene. This CDR3 is 15 amino acids long. Between the trimmed V and J ends, which lost 1 base and 7 bases, there was a span of 14 bases. From germline, CDR1 is SGHTA and CDR2 FQGTGA.

V usage is TRBV4-1 and J usage is TRBJ1-5; D remains unclear. V was pared by 4 bases and J by 1 base, with 17 bases between. The CDR3 runs to 17 residues. Looked up from germline, CDR1 is MGHRA and CDR2 is YSYEKL. The CDR3 nucleotides read TGCGCCAGCAGCCTTTCAAGACTGGGCGTCAGCAATCAGCCCCAGCATTTT. Protein: CASSLSRLGVSNQPQHF.

This clone has a count of ten or more. The V gene is TRBV28, the J gene TRBJ2-7; D is perhaps TRBD1 (6 bases). Germline V CDR1 and CDR2: MDHEN, SYDVKM. The length of the CDR3 is 11 residues. V was pared by 10 bases and J by 3 bases, with 10 bases between. For the CDR3, the DNA is TGTGCCACCAAGGACAGCTACGAGCAGTACTTC. It yields the protein CATKDSYEQYF.

J is TRBJ1-3 and V is TRBV9, with no clear D. Between the trimmed V and J ends, which lost 5 bases and 3 bases, there was a span of 6 bases. Germline V gives CDR1 SGDLS, CDR2 YYNGEE. The CDR3 covers 12 residues. The CDR3 spells CASRSFGNTIYF. CDR3 nucleotide sequence: TGTGCCAGCAGGTCTTTTGGAAACACCATATATTTT.

This chain links TRBV6-1 with TRBJ1-4; TRBD1 matches 7 bases. Germline-derived CDR1 and CDR2 are MNHNS and SASEGT. The length of the CDR3 is 15 residues. Trimming removed 4 bases from V and 2 bases from J; junction bases left unmatched: 4. CDR3 in amino acids: CASSVLQGTNEKLFF. CDR3 in DNA: TGTGCCAGCAGTGTCTTACAGGGGACTAATGAAAAACTGTTTTTT.

The CDR3 protein is CASSLGSGSFSSYNEQFF. DNA of the CDR3: TGTGCCAGCAGCTTAGGTAGCGGGAGCTTTAGCTCCTACAATGAGCAGTTCTTC. This chain connects TRBV7-9 to TRBJ2-1, with TRBD2 matching 9 bases. J was trimmed by 0 bases and V by 1 base; bases with no gene match: 7. The germline gives CDR1 SEHNR, CDR2 FQNEAQ (reference sequence). The CDR3 spans 18 residues.

The CDR3 loop is CSVVDSVGGDQPQHF. The CDR3 DNA sequence: TGCAGCGTTGTGGATTCTGTGGGGGGAGATCAGCCCCAGCATTTT. The chain uses TRBV29-1 and TRBJ1-5; possibly TRBD1 for D (5 bases). This CDR3 has 15 amino acids. The V and J ends lost 4 bases and 5 bases respectively, with 18 bases between them. The germline CDR1 and CDR2 sequences are SQVTM and ANQGSEA.

The rearrangement links TRBV5-6 to TRBJ2-1, with D perhaps TRBD2 (6 bases). The V end lost 4 bases, the J end lost 2 bases, and 13 bases lay between the germline ends. CDR3 length: 15 amino acids. CDR1 is SGHDT, CDR2 YYEEEE, per germline. CDR3 coding DNA: TGTGCCAGCAGCGCCGCGGGATCCACCTACAATGAGCAGTTCTTC. Protein product: CASSAAGSTYNEQFF.

The V gene is TRBV10-3, the J gene TRBJ2-1, with TRBD2 matching 7 bases. The CDR3 has 14 residues. V shed 5 bases, J shed 6 bases, and the junction held 7 bases outside the gene matches. The germline V gene encodes CDR1 ENHRY and CDR2 SYGVKD. The CDR3 sequence is CAISRGTTLNEQFF. The CDR3 bases are TGTGCCATCAGTCGCGGGACTACTCTCAATGAGCAGTTCTTC.

The CDR3 here is CASIPGTGYNEQFF. CDR3 sequence (DNA): TGTGCCAGCATTCCCGGGACAGGGTACAATGAGCAGTTCTTC. V is TRBV28 and J is TRBJ2-1; 9 bases are a match to TRBD1. The germline CDR1 and CDR2 sequences are MDHEN and SYDVKM. Trimming removed 7 bases from V and 4 bases from J; junction bases left unmatched: 5. The CDR3 runs 14 residues. The variable domain in full, completed from reference TRBV28 and TRBJ2-1, reads DVKVTQSSRYLVKRTGEKVFLECVQDMDHENMFWYRQDPGLGLRLIYFSYDVKMKEKGDIPEGYSVSREKKERFSLILESASTNQTSMYLCASIPGTGYNEQFFGPGTRLTVL.

This clone was counted ten times or more. The rearrangement uses TRBV7-2 and TRBJ2-5; 12 positions match TRBD2. The V gene end was trimmed by 5 bases and the J gene end by 4 bases; junction bases not matched to a gene: 5. Germline CDR1 reads SGHTA; CDR2 reads FQGNSA. The CDR3 loop spans 15 amino acids. CDR3 in DNA: TGTGCCAGCAGCATCGGACTAGCGGGAATAGAGACCCAGTACTTC. It translates to CASSIGLAGIETQYF. Based on the CDR3 plus reference TRBV7-2 and TRBJ2-5, the full variable domain is GAGVSQSPSNKVTEKGKDVELRCDPISGHTALYWYRQSLGQGLEFLIYFQGNSAPDKSGLPSDRFSAERTGGSVSTLTIQRTQQEDSAVYLCASSIGLAGIETQYFGPGTRLLVL.

This clone appeared many times. The chain joins TRBV5-1 to TRBJ2-2; D is possibly TRBD2 (8 bases). Between the trimmed V and J ends, which lost 4 bases and 5 bases, there was a span of 18 bases. The CDR3 covers 16 residues. The V gene's germline CDR1 is SGHRS and CDR2 YFSETQ. The CDR3 sequence: CASSVDRAGGTGELFF. The CDR3 region has the DNA TGCGCCAGCAGCGTTGACAGGGCGGGAGGAACCGGGGAGCTGTTTTTT.

The rearrangement uses TRBV10-3 and TRBJ2-7, with D possibly matching TRBD1 (5 bases). Germline values: CDR1 ENHRY, CDR2 SYGVKD. The CDR3 is 12 amino acids. V shed 6 bases and J shed 3 bases, with 9 bases lying between them. CDR3 sequence (DNA): TGTGCCATCAGCCAGGGCGACTACGAGCAGTACTTC. Protein: CAISQGDYEQYF.